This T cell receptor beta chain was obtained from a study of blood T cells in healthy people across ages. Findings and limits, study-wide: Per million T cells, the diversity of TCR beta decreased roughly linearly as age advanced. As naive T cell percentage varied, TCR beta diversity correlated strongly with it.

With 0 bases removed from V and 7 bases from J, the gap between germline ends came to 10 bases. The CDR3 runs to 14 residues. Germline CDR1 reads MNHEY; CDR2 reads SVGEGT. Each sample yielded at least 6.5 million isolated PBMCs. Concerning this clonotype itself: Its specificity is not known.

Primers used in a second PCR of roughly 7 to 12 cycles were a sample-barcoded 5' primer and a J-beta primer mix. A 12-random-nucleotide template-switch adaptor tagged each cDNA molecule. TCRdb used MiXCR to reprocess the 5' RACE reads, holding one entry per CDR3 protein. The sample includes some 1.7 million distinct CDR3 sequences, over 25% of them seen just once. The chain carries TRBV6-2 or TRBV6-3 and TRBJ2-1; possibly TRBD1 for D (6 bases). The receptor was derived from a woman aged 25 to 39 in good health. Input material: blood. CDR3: CASSYSQGMNEQFF. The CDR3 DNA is TGTGCCAGCAGTTACTCTCAGGGGATGAATGAGCAGTTCTTC.